These T cell receptor beta chains were read from a single sample in a study of blood T cell repertoires in COVID-19. Some clones are missing from TCRdb's copy, which holds only in-frame ones; the method was immunoSEQ multiplex PCR. The sample includes more than 15,000 clones, 80% to 85% of them seen just once. The sample consisted of peripheral blood. The receptors here all came from a man aged 60-69 years with acute or convalescent COVID-19. CDR3s include the opening cysteine and the closing phenylalanine or tryptophan. A D gene is named only where the DNA matches it firmly. Size is omitted from some rows. Given values are once, few, many or a class for expanded clones.

abundance: NA
d_gene: TRBD1
v_gene: TRBV5-1
j_gene: TRBJ2-3
CDR3nt: TGCGCCAGCAGCTTGCAGGGGGTTAACACAGATACGCAGTATTTT
CDR3aa: CASSLQGVNTDTQYF

abundance: NA
d_gene: NA
v_gene: TRBV19
j_gene: TRBJ1-2
CDR3nt: TGTGCCAGTAGTATGAGGGGGGGCGACTATGGCTACACCTTC
CDR3aa: CASSMRGGDYGYTF

abundance: NA
d_gene: NA
v_gene: TRBV18
j_gene: TRBJ1-4
CDR3nt: TGTGCCAGCTCACTTCGAGCAACTAATGAAAAACTGTTTTTT
CDR3aa: CASSLRATNEKLFF

abundance: NA
d_gene: NA
v_gene: TRBV5-1
j_gene: TRBJ2-1
CDR3nt: TGCGCCAGCCAAACCTCGACAGGTTGGGATGAGCAGTTCTTC
CDR3aa: CASQTSTGWDEQFF

abundance: NA
d_gene: NA
v_gene: TRBV9
j_gene: TRBJ1-4
CDR3nt: TGTGCCAGCAGCGTAGGGATATCGACCGGGACATTTCGTGAGGCAACTAATGAAAAACTGTTTTTT
CDR3aa: CASSVGISTGTFREATNEKLFF

abundance: NA
d_gene: TRBD1
v_gene: TRBV5-1
j_gene: TRBJ2-7
CDR3nt: TGCGCCAGCAGCTTGGGGACAGGAGGCTACGAGCAGTACTTC
CDR3aa: CASSLGTGGYEQYF

abundance: NA
d_gene: TRBD2
v_gene: TRBV2
j_gene: TRBJ2-7
CDR3nt: TGTGCCAGCCGCTCCGGGACTACGTACGAGCAGTACTTC
CDR3aa: CASRSGTTYEQYF

abundance: NA
d_gene: TRBD1
v_gene: TRBV9
j_gene: TRBJ2-7
CDR3nt: TGTGCCAGCAACCCCGGCGCGTCAGGGGGAACCTACGAGCAGTACTTC
CDR3aa: CASNPGASGGTYEQYF

abundance: NA
d_gene: TRBD1
v_gene: TRBV9
j_gene: TRBJ1-6
CDR3nt: TGTGCCAGCAGCACCCGACAGGGTTGGGATTATTCACCCCTCCACTTT
CDR3aa: CASSTRQGWDYSPLHF

abundance: NA
d_gene: NA
v_gene: TRBV11-2
j_gene: TRBJ2-1
CDR3nt: TGTGCCAGCACGCCCCGTGCAGGCCGTCGGGGTTCCAATGAGCAGTTCTTC
CDR3aa: CASTPRAGRRGSNEQFF

abundance: NA
d_gene: NA
v_gene: TRBV18
j_gene: TRBJ1-1
CDR3nt: TGTGCCAGCTCACCAACAGGATACGACACTGAAGCTTTCTTT
CDR3aa: CASSPTGYDTEAFF

abundance: NA
d_gene: NA
v_gene: TRBV5-8
j_gene: TRBJ2-6
CDR3nt: TGTGCCAGCAGCTGGGGGGATAGCTCTGGGGCCAACGTCCTGACTTTC
CDR3aa: CASSWGDSSGANVLTF

abundance: NA
d_gene: NA
v_gene: TRBV9
j_gene: TRBJ1-6
CDR3nt: TGTGCCAGCAGCGCGGACATCAATTCACCCCTCCACTTT
CDR3aa: CASSADINSPLHF

abundance: once
d_gene: NA
v_gene: TRBV9
j_gene: TRBJ2-1
CDR3nt: TGTGCCAGCAGCGCCCGACTAGGAGCGAATGAGCAGTTCTTC
CDR3aa: CASSARLGANEQFF

abundance: NA
d_gene: NA
v_gene: TRBV2
j_gene: TRBJ2-2
CDR3nt: TGTGCCAGCAGTTGGGCCAGGGGAACGAACACCGGGGAGCTGTTTTTT
CDR3aa: CASSWARGTNTGELFF

abundance: NA
d_gene: NA
v_gene: TRBV4-2
j_gene: TRBJ1-1
CDR3nt: TGTGCCAGCAGCCCAGAAGGAATACAGGGTTTGTCCACTGAAGCTTTCTTT
CDR3aa: CASSPEGIQGLSTEAFF

abundance: NA
d_gene: TRBD1
v_gene: TRBV27
j_gene: TRBJ1-1
CDR3nt: TGTGCCAGCAGTCGATCCCTCCCCAGGGGGCGGGCTGAAGCTTTCTTT
CDR3aa: CASSRSLPRGRAEAFF